These 14 T cell receptor beta chains were all obtained from the same sample, sequenced in a study of CD8 T cells in Susac syndrome. Random hexamers were used to reverse transcribe 0.5 to 1 ug of RNA. TCRdb re-analysed the immunoSEQ multiplex PCR reads in MiXCR, keeping a single row per CDR3 protein. Of tens of thousands of distinct CDR3 sequences listed, about 94% are singletons. The sample was CD8+ T cells from PBMCs. These receptors all stem from a human donor in good health.

The rearrangement uses TRBV30 and TRBJ2-7; 9 nucleotides align to TRBD2. CDR1 and CDR2 from the germline V gene are GTSNPN and SVGIG (reference sequence). The junction had 1 base not matched to a gene; V was cut back by 2 bases and J by 2 bases. CDR3 length: 13 residues. CDR3 nucleotide sequence: TGTGCCTGGAGTCTAGCGGGGCCCTACGAGCAGTACGTC. This translates into CAWSLAGPYEQYV.

This chain links TRBV6-2 or TRBV6-3 with TRBJ2-7; no clear D gene. This CDR3 is 13 amino acids long. Germline V gene lookup returns CDR1 MNHEY and CDR2 SVGEGT. V lost 5 bases to trimming and J lost 2 bases, with 10 bases between them. DNA of the CDR3: TGTGCCAGCAGTATCAGTAGTACCTACGAGCAGTACTTC. This gives the protein CASSISSTYEQYF.

DNA for the CDR3: TGTGCCAGCTCACCGGACAATGAGCAGTTCTTC. Its translation: CASSPDNEQFF. The chain recombines TRBV18 with TRBJ2-1; D not resolved. The V end was cut by 3 bases, the J end by 5 bases, with 2 bases between. The CDR3 loop spans 11 amino acids. From germline, CDR1 is KGHSH and CDR2 LQKENI.

This clonotype was detected once. V and J are TRBV5-1 and TRBJ2-7; 8 positions match TRBD1. Trimming cost V 8 bases and J 1 base; bases outside gene matches: 5. Looked up from germline, CDR1 is SGHRS and CDR2 is YFSETQ. The CDR3 spans 13 residues. The CDR3 DNA is TGCGCCAGTTCGACAGGGGCTTCCTACGAGCAGTACTTC. The encoded protein is CASSTGASYEQYF.

J is TRBJ1-1 and V is TRBV30; D is ambiguous. The germline V gene has CDR1 GTSNPN and CDR2 SVGIG (reference sequence). Trimming shortened V by 3 bases and J by 3 bases, and 8 bases separated the two germline ends. CDR3 length: 12 amino acids. The CDR3 DNA is TGTGCCTGGAGCGACGGTGACACTGAAGCTTTCTTT. Translation gives CAWSDGDTEAFF.

The chain joins TRBV20-1 to TRBJ2-5; TRBD1 matches at 11 bases. Losses at the gene ends were 5 bases for V and 5 bases for J; bases not matched to a gene: 10. The germline gives CDR1 DFQATT, CDR2 SNEGSKA (reference sequence). The CDR3 is made up of 15 amino acids. The CDR3 nucleotides are TGCAGTGCTTCCAGGACAGGGGGCGATTGGGAGACCCAGTACTTC. Amino acids: CSASRTGGDWETQYF.

This chain joins TRBV14 and TRBJ2-1; 10 positions agree with TRBD2. The germline V gene encodes CDR1 SGHDN and CDR2 FVKESK. The CDR3 runs 16 residues. The V segment lost 4 bases and the J segment 0 bases; nucleotides outside the gene matches: 3. CDR3 residues: CASSLLAGGSYNEQFF. The DNA for the CDR3 is TGTGCCAGCAGCCTTTTAGCGGGAGGCTCCTACAATGAGCAGTTCTTC.

This clonotype came up once. V is TRBV25-1 and J is TRBJ2-7, with TRBD1 as a possible D gene (6 bases). V was pared by 1 base and J by 5 bases, with 15 bases between. The CDR3 extends over 15 amino acids. Germline V CDR1 and CDR2: MGHDK, SYGVNS. The CDR3 DNA is TGTGCCAGCAGTGAATGGGAGACAGGCCACCACGAGCAGTACTTC. Amino acids: CASSEWETGHHEQYF.

The rearrangement links TRBV7-9 to TRBJ1-6; D ambiguous. Germline V CDR1 and CDR2: SEHNR, FQNEAQ (reference sequence). The V end lost 3 bases, the J end lost 4 bases, and 10 bases lay between the germline ends. The CDR3 contains 15 residues. CDR3 sequence reads: CASSLRFTYNSPLHF. CDR3 DNA: TGTGCCAGCAGCTTGAGGTTCACGTATAATTCACCCCTCCACTTT.

This clonotype has only a few counts. The chain is built from TRBV29-1 and TRBJ2-7, with D possibly TRBD1 on 5 matching bases. V was pared by 4 bases and J by 2 bases, with 12 bases between. This CDR3 spans 13 amino acids. Germline V CDR1 and CDR2: SQVTM, ANQGSEA. CDR3 sequence: CSVGGAGPYEQYF. The CDR3 DNA reads as TGCAGCGTTGGCGGAGCAGGGCCCTACGAGCAGTACTTC.

With respect to this clonotype: One end of the junction fails to match germline, which may point to a read error. The genes are TRBV28 and TRBJ1-1; D is ambiguous. CDR3 length equals 13 residues. Per the germline V gene, CDR1 is MDHEN and CDR2 is SYDVKM. This chain's CDR3 is CASSSYLNTEAFF. CDR3 sequence (DNA): TGTGCCAGCAGTTCTTACCTGAACACTGAGGCTTTCTTT.

The J gene is TRBJ2-2, the V gene TRBV14; D call uncertain. CDR3 length: 13 residues. Germline assignment: CDR1 SGHDN and CDR2 FVKESK. Trimming took 4 bases from V and 8 from J, leaving 11 bases between them. As DNA, the CDR3 is TGTGCCAGCAGCCCCCGACAACTTGGGGAGCTGTTTTTT. It encodes CASSPRQLGELFF.

The rearrangement joins TRBV11-2 to TRBJ2-1; D possibly corresponds to TRBD1 (6 bases). The germline V and J ends were trimmed by 5 bases and 8 bases, with 19 bases remaining between them. The CDR3 extends over 15 amino acids. Germline V lookup: CDR1 SGHAT, CDR2 FQNNGV. CDR3 region: CASSPGANLPDEQFF. The CDR3 DNA reads TGTGCCAGCAGCCCAGGGGCCAACCTTCCCGATGAGCAGTTCTTC.

V is TRBV7-9 and J is TRBJ1-1; 7 bases align to TRBD1. The CDR3 runs to 16 residues. Germline CDR1 SEHNR, CDR2 FQNEAQ (reference sequence). V lost 2 bases to trimming and J lost 1 base; unmatched junction nucleotides: 7. The DNA of the CDR3 is TGTGCCAGCAGCTTATTAGGGGACAGAGGGAACACTGAAGCTTTCTTT. Its protein product is CASSLLGDRGNTEAFF.